This paragraph reports one T cell receptor (beta chain). The method was immunoSEQ multiplex PCR; TCRdb's version includes in-frame clones alone and lacks a portion of them. Here the sample spans more than 95,000 clones, 85% to 90% being singletons. This entry comes from a study of cytomegalovirus exposure and HLA in healthy donors. Germline-derived CDR1 and CDR2 are SQVTM and ANQGSEA. V lost 6 bases to trimming and J lost 5 bases; unmatched junction nucleotides: 8. This CDR3 is built from 14 residues. The material sequenced was PBMCs. The clonotype comes from a woman aged 18-29 years in good health and CMV-seronegative. The chain links TRBV29-1 to TRBJ2-5; 11 bases are shared with TRBD2. DNA for the CDR3: TGCAGCGTCCGTAGCGGGGGGGCCGGGGAGACCCAGTACTTC. As protein: CSVRSGGAGETQYF.